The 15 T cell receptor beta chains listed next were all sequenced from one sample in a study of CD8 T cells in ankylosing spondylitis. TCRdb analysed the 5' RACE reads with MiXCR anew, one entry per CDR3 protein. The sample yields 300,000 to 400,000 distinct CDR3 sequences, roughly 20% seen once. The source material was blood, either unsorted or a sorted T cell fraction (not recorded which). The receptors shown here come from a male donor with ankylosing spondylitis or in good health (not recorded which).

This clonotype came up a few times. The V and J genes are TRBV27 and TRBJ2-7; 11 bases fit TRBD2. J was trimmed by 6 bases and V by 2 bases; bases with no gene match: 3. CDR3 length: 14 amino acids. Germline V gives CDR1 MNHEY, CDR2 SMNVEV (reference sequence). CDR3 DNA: TGTGCCAGCAGTTTAAGGACTAGCGGGCTCGAGCAGTACTTC. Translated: CASSLRTSGLEQYF.

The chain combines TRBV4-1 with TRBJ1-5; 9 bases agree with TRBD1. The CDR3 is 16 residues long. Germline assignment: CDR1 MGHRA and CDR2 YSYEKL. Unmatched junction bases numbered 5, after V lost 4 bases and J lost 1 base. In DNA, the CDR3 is TGCGCCAGCAGCCCAGGGACAGGGAGCAGCAATCAGCCCCAGCATTTT. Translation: CASSPGTGSSNQPQHF.

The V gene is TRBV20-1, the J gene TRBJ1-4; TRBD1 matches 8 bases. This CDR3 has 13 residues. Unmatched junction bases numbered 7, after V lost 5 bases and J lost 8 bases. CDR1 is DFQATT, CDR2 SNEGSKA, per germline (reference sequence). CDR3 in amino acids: CSAFDRGDEKLFF. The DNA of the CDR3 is TGCAGTGCTTTTGACAGGGGTGACGAAAAACTGTTTTTT.

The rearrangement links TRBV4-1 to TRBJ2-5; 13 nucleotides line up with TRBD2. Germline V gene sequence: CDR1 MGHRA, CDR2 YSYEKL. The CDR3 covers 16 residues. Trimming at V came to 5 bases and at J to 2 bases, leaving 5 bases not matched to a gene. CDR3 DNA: TGCGCCAGCAGCGCATGGACTAGCGGGGGTCAAGAGACCCAGTACTTC. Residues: CASSAWTSGGQETQYF.

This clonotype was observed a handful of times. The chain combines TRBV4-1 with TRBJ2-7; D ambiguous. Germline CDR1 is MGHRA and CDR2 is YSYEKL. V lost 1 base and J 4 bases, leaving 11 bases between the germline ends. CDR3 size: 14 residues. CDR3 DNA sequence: TGCGCCAGCAGCCAAGTTGTACATCAGTACGAGCAGTACTTC. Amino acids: CASSQVVHQYEQYF.

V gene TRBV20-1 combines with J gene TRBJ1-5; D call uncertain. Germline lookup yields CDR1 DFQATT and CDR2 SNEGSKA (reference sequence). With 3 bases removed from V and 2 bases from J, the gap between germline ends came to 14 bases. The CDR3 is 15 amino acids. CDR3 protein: CSASVGFGGNQPQHF. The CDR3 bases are TGCAGTGCTAGTGTTGGATTTGGCGGCAATCAGCCCCAGCATTTT.

This chain's CDR3 is CASSFPSAGGYNEQFF. CDR3 in DNA: TGTGCCAGCAGTTTCCCCTCGGCGGGGGGGTACAATGAGCAGTTCTTC. The chain combines TRBV28 with TRBJ2-1, with 9 bases matching TRBD2. CDR3 size: 16 residues. Germline CDR1 reads MDHEN; CDR2 reads SYDVKM. With V trimmed by 3 bases and J by 4 bases, 7 bases remained unmatched.

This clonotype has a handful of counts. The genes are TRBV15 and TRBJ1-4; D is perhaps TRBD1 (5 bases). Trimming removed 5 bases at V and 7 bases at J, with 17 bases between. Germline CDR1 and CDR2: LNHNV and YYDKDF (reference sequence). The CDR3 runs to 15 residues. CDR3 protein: CATSGSGVRSEKLFF. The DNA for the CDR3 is TGTGCCACCAGCGGCTCGGGGGTTCGTTCTGAAAAACTGTTTTTT.

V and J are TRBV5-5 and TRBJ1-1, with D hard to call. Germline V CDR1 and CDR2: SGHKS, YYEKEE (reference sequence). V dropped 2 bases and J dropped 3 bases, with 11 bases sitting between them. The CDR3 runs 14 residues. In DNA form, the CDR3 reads TGTGCCAGCAGCTTAGTCCAGTATCACACTGAAGCTTTCTTT. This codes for CASSLVQYHTEAFF.

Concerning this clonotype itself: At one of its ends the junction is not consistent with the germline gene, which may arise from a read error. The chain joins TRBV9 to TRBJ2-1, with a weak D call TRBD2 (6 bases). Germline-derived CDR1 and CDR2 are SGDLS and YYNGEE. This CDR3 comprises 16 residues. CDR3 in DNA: TGTGCCAGCACCGTAGCGGAGATAAGCTCCTACAATGAGCAGTTCTTC. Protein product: CASTVAEISSYNEQFF.

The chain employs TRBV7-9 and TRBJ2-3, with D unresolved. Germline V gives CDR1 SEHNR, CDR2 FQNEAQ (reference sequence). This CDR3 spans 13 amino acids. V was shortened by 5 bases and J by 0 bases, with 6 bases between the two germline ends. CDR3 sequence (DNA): TGTGCCAGCAGCCACCCTAGCACAGATACGCAGTATTTT. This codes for CASSHPSTDTQYF.

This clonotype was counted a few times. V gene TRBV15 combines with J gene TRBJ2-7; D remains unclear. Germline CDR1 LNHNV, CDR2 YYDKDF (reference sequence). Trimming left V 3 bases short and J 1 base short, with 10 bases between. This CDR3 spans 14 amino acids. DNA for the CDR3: TGTGCCACCAGCAGTCCCCTGGAGTCCTACGAGCAGTACTTC. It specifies CATSSPLESYEQYF.

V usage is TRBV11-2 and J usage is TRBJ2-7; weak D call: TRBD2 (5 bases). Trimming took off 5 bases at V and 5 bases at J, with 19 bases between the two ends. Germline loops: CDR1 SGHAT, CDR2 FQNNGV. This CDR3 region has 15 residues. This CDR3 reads CASSRTAGPRDEQYF. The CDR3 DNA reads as TGTGCCAGCAGCCGGACCGCGGGTCCTCGGGACGAGCAGTACTTC.

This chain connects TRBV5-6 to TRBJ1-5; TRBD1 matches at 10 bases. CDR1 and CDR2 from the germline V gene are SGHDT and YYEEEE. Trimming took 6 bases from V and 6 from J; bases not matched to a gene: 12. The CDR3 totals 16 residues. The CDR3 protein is CASKAGGTGDSQPQHF. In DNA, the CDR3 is TGTGCCAGCAAAGCTGGGGGGACAGGGGATTCTCAGCCCCAGCATTTT.

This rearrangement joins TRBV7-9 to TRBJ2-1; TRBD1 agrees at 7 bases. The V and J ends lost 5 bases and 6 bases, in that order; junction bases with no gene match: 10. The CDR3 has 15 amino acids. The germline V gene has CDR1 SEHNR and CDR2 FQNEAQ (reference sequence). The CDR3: CASSPRGQSPNEQFF. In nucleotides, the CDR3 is TGTGCCAGCAGCCCTAGGGGACAGAGCCCCAATGAGCAGTTCTTC.